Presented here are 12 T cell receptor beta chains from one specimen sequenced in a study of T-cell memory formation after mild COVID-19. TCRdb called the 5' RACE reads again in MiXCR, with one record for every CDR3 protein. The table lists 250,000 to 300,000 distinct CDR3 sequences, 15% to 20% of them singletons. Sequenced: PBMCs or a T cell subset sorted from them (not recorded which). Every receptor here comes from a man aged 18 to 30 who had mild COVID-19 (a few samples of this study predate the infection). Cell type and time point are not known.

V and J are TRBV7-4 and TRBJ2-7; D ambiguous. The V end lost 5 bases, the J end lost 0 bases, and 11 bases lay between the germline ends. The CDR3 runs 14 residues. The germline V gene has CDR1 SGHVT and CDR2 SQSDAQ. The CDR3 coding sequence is TGTGCCAGCAGCAAAGAGGCTAACTCCTACGAGCAGTACGTC. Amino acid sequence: CASSKEANSYEQYV.

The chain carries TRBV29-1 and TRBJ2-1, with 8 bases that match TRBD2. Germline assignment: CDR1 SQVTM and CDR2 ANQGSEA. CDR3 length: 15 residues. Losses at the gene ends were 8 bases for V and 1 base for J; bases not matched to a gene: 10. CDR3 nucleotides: TGCAGCTATGCCGGGCGGGGGGAGTCCTACAATGAGCAGTTCTTC. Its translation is CSYAGRGESYNEQFF.

CDR3 DNA: TGTGCTAGTGGTTTGTCCTATGTCGGTGGCTACACCTTC. It codes for CASGLSYVGGYTF. V is TRBV12-5 and J is TRBJ1-2, with D hard to call. V was cut by 2 bases and J by 7 bases, with 11 bases left in between. The length of the CDR3 is 13 residues. Looked up from germline, CDR1 is LGHNT and CDR2 is FRNRAP.

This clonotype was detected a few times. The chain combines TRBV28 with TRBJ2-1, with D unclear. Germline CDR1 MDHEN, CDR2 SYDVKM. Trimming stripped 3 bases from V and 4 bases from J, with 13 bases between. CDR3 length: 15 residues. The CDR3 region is CASSFSLALYNEQFF. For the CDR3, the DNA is TGTGCCAGCAGTTTCTCGCTGGCCCTTTACAATGAGCAGTTCTTC.

CDR3 region: CASSFSVPNEAFF. The CDR3, as DNA: TGTGCCAGCAGTTTTTCGGTTCCCAATGAAGCTTTCTTT. The chain recombines TRBV6-2 or TRBV6-3 with TRBJ1-1; no clear D. The CDR3 runs to 13 residues. In germline, CDR1 is MNHEY, CDR2 SVGEGT. V lost 4 bases and J lost 7, with 13 bases in between.

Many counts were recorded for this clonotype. The CDR3 nucleotides read TGTGCCAGCAGCTTACTAGCGGGGGAGCAGTTCTTC. Translating it yields CASSLLAGEQFF. The V gene is TRBV7-3, the J gene TRBJ2-1; the match to TRBD2 covers 9 bases. This CDR3 is 12 amino acids long. After removal of 2 bases from V and 10 bases from J, the junction contained 0 bases not matched to a gene. Germline CDR1 and CDR2: SGHTA and FQGTGA.

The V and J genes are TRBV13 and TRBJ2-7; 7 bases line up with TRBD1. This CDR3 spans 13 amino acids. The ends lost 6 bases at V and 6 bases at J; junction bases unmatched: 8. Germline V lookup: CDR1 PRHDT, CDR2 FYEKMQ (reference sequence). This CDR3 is CASRQRQGTEQYV. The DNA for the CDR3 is TGTGCCAGCAGGCAACGACAGGGTACCGAGCAGTACGTC.

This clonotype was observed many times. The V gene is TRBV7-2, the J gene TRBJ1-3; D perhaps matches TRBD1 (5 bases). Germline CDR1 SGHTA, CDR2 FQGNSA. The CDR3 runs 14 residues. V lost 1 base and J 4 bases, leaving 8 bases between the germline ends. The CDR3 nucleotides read TGTGCCAGCAGCTTAGAAGGGGTCGGAAACACCATATATTTT. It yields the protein CASSLEGVGNTIYF.

As DNA, the CDR3 is TGTGCCAGCAGTTTCGGACGGGTGCCGGGGGAGACCCAGTACTTC. Protein: CASSFGRVPGETQYF. V gene TRBV12-3 or TRBV12-4 combines with J gene TRBJ2-5; possible D gene TRBD2, 5 bases. The CDR3 consists of 15 residues. With 3 bases removed from V and 5 bases from J, the gap between germline ends came to 16 bases.

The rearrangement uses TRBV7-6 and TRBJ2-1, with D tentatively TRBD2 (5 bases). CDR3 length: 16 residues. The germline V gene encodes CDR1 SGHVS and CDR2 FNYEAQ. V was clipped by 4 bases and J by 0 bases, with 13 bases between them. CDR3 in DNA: TGTGCCAGCAGCTCGCCGGACTTCCGCTCCTACAATGAGCAGTTCTTC. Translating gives CASSSPDFRSYNEQFF.

DNA for the CDR3: TGCAGCGTTAAACCGGGACAGGGGGGATACAATGAGCAGTTCTTC. Its protein is CSVKPGQGGYNEQFF. The J gene is TRBJ2-1, the V gene TRBV29-1; 11 nucleotides line up with TRBD1. The germline V gene encodes CDR1 SQVTM and CDR2 ANQGSEA. V was clipped by 5 bases and J by 4 bases; unmatched bases: 7. There are 15 residues in the CDR3.

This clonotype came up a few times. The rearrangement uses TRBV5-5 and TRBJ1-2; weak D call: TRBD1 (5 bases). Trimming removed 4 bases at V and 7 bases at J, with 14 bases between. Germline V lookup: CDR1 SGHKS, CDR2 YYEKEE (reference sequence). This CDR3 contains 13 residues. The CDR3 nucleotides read TGTGCCAGCAGCCCGGTCGTGGGGCTTGGCTACACCTTC. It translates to CASSPVVGLGYTF.